Shown below are 24 T cell receptor beta chains from a single sample sequenced in a study of blood T cell repertoires in COVID-19. Libraries were prepared by immunoSEQ multiplex PCR; TCRdb keeps only in-frame clonotypes and omits some of them. The sample gives about 140,000 clones, 75% to 80% of which show up once; 2.5% to 3% is in the top ten. Material: PBMCs or T cells enriched from blood (not recorded which). All receptors come from a woman in her fifties or sixties who had recovered from COVID-19.

The rearrangement joins TRBV21-1 to TRBJ2-6; the table's D gene call, TRBD1, was not cross checked with the DNA. TRBV21-1 is a listed pseudogene. There are 16 residues in the CDR3. CDR3 protein: CASMLQGRTGANVLTF. The CDR3 nucleotides read TGTGCCAGCATGCTACAGGGGAGGACTGGGGCCAACGTCCTGACTTTC.

The gene calls are TRBV7-2 and TRBJ2-5; TRBD2 matches 13 bases. With V trimmed by 0 bases and J by 0 bases, 7 bases remained unmatched. CDR3 length: 19 residues. Germline lookup yields CDR1 SGHTA and CDR2 FQGNSA. CDR3 DNA sequence: TGTGCCAGCAGCTTAGCGCGGACTAGCGGGGGAGTGTACCAAGAGACCCAGTACTTC. Translating it yields CASSLARTSGGVYQETQYF.

The rearrangement joins TRBV29-1 to TRBJ2-7; TRBD2 agrees at 16 bases. Germline CDR1 and CDR2: SQVTM and ANQGSEA. The CDR3 sequence is 15 residues long. V gave up 5 bases and J gave up 7 bases; unmatched junction bases: 8. CDR3 region: CSVSGLAGGAGEQYF. The CDR3 DNA follows: TGCAGCGTTTCGGGACTAGCGGGGGGGGCAGGAGAGCAGTACTTC.

This clone was recorded once. The chain couples TRBV27 to TRBJ2-7; TRBD2 is a possible D gene (6 bases). The germline CDR1 and CDR2 sequences are MNHEY and SMNVEV (reference sequence). This CDR3 has 14 amino acids. V lost 4 bases and J lost 2, with 12 bases in between. CDR3: CASSSGADTYEQYF. CDR3 nucleotide sequence: TGTGCCAGCAGTTCGGGAGCGGACACCTACGAGCAGTACTTC.

The genes are TRBV19 and TRBJ1-2; D is unresolved. The CDR3 sequence is 14 residues long. In germline, CDR1 is LNHDA, CDR2 SQIVND (reference sequence). Trimming took 2 bases from V and 0 from J, leaving 7 bases between them. CDR3 in DNA: TGTGCCAGTAGTATAAACAGAGCTAACTATGGCTACACCTTC. It translates to CASSINRANYGYTF.

The rearrangement uses TRBV5-5 and TRBJ1-1, with TRBD1 matching 7 bases. CDR3 length: 17 residues. The ends lost 0 bases at V and 0 bases at J; junction bases unmatched: 8. Germline V gives CDR1 SGHKS, CDR2 YYEKEE (reference sequence). CDR3 amino acids: CASSLDPTTGMNTEAFF. CDR3 in DNA: TGTGCCAGCAGCTTGGACCCAACGACAGGGATGAACACTGAAGCTTTCTTT.

The genes are TRBV18 and TRBJ1-1, with TRBD1 matching over 8 bases. Unmatched junction bases numbered 5, after V lost 2 bases and J lost 0 bases. This CDR3 is 16 amino acids long. Germline V gene data show CDR1 as KGHSH and CDR2 as LQKENI. This chain's CDR3 is CASSPKTGGMNTEAFF. In DNA form, the CDR3 reads TGTGCCAGCTCACCAAAAACAGGGGGGATGAACACTGAAGCTTTCTTT.

The table lists this clone with a count of one. V and J are TRBV7-2 and TRBJ2-7, with TRBD1 matching over 8 bases. CDR1 and CDR2 from the germline V gene are SGHTA and FQGNSA. The ends lost 5 bases at V and 2 bases at J; junction bases unmatched: 5. The CDR3 is 14 residues long. CDR3 coding DNA: TGTGCCAGCAGCCAACGGACAGGGCCCTACGAGCAGTACTTC. It is translated as CASSQRTGPYEQYF.

The V gene is TRBV7-8, the J gene TRBJ2-7; no definite D call. There are 15 residues in the CDR3. V gave up 5 bases and J gave up 0 bases, with 14 bases separating them. Per the germline V gene, CDR1 is SGHVS and CDR2 is FQNEAQ. This CDR3 reads CASSLFQVTSYEQYF. CDR3 in DNA: TGTGCCAGCAGCCTGTTTCAGGTAACCTCCTACGAGCAGTACTTC.

The V gene is TRBV11-2, the J gene TRBJ2-5, with 10 bases fitting TRBD2. The CDR3 covers 16 residues. Germline V gives CDR1 SGHAT, CDR2 FQNNGV. V dropped 5 bases and J dropped 1; count of bases not matched to a gene: 7. The CDR3 bases are TGTGCCAGCAGCCCTCCGGGACTAGCGAGCCAAGAGACCCAGTACTTC. This sequence encodes CASSPPGLASQETQYF.

The chain joins TRBV27 to TRBJ1-6; D is undetermined. V was trimmed by 6 bases and J by 0 bases, leaving 12 bases between them. The germline V gene has CDR1 MNHEY and CDR2 SMNVEV (reference sequence). The CDR3 runs 16 residues. The CDR3 sequence is CASSSPRSSYNSPLHF. The CDR3, as DNA: TGTGCCAGCAGCTCCCCAAGGAGCTCCTATAATTCACCCCTCCACTTT.

The chain employs TRBV19 and TRBJ1-1, with D tentatively TRBD1 (6 bases). The CDR3 has 14 amino acids. V lost 7 bases to trimming and J lost 4 bases, with 16 bases between them. Germline CDR1 LNHDA, CDR2 SQIVND (reference sequence). The CDR3 sequence: CASTNNLGATEAFF. CDR3 DNA sequence: TGTGCCAGTACGAATAACCTGGGGGCCACTGAAGCTTTCTTT.

CDR3 region: CASTPGGSRSYNEQFF. The CDR3 nucleotides are TGTGCCAGTACCCCAGGGGGGTCCCGCTCCTACAATGAGCAGTTCTTC. The chain is built from TRBV19 and TRBJ2-1, with a weak D call TRBD1 (7 bases). CDR1 and CDR2 from the germline V gene are LNHDA and SQIVND (reference sequence). The CDR3 sequence is 16 residues long. The V end was cut by 7 bases, the J end by 0 bases, with 16 bases between.

This clone was picked up one time. This rearrangement joins TRBV10-3 to TRBJ2-7; D may be TRBD2 (5 bases). The germline gives CDR1 ENHRY, CDR2 SYGVKD. V was trimmed by 8 bases and J by 7 bases, leaving 21 bases between them. There are 14 residues in the CDR3. The CDR3 region has the DNA TGTGCCATCGATATCCAGGACGGGATTGGGGAGCAGTACTTC. It encodes CAIDIQDGIGEQYF.

This clone was observed once. The rearrangement links TRBV7-6 to TRBJ2-3, with 12 bases matching TRBD2. From germline, CDR1 is SGHVS and CDR2 FNYEAQ. The CDR3 totals 17 residues. J gave up 7 bases and V 5 bases, and 13 bases lay outside the gene matches. As DNA, the CDR3 is TGTGCCAGCAGCCATCGACTAGCGGGGGCCCTGGGAAATACGCAGTATTTT. Amino acid sequence: CASSHRLAGALGNTQYF.

The chain links TRBV6-5 to TRBJ2-7; tentative D call: TRBD2 (6 bases). The CDR3 is 16 residues long. The V gene's germline CDR1 is MNHEY and CDR2 SVGAGI. Trimming shortened V by 2 bases and J by 0 bases, and 14 bases separated the two germline ends. CDR3 sequence reads: CASSYAGPESSYEQYF. DNA of the CDR3: TGTGCCAGCAGTTACGCGGGGCCAGAGTCCTCCTACGAGCAGTACTTC.

The chain employs TRBV4-1 and TRBJ2-2; no reliable D call. The germline CDR1 and CDR2 sequences are MGHRA and YSYEKL. There are 16 residues in the CDR3. Between the trimmed V and J ends, which lost 1 base and 6 bases, there was a span of 15 bases. The CDR3: CASSQVSASSPGELFF. The CDR3 nucleotides read TGCGCCAGCAGCCAAGTAAGCGCGAGTAGCCCCGGGGAGCTGTTTTTT.

The genes are TRBV25-1 and TRBJ2-5; TRBD2 is a possible D gene (6 bases). The CDR3 is 18 residues long. From germline, CDR1 is MGHDK and CDR2 SYGVNS. Trimming shortened V by 2 bases and J by 4 bases, and 23 bases separated the two germline ends. Here the CDR3 DNA reads TGTGCCAGCAGTGAAGAGATAGGGTCTCGCGGGGCCCGAGAGACCCAGTACTTC. Translated: CASSEEIGSRGARETQYF.

The V gene is TRBV4-2, the J gene TRBJ2-1, with a possible D match to TRBD1 (6 bases). Germline loops: CDR1 LGHNA, CDR2 YNFKEQ. V lost 0 bases to trimming and J lost 3 bases, with 15 bases between them. This CDR3 spans 17 amino acids. The CDR3 loop is CASSQDLDRGGYNEQFF. In nucleotides, the CDR3 is TGTGCCAGCAGCCAAGATCTAGACAGAGGGGGCTACAATGAGCAGTTCTTC.

The CDR3 sequence is CASSETANYGYTF. The CDR3 bases are TGTGCCAGCAGCGAAACAGCTAACTATGGCTACACCTTC. The chain uses TRBV9 and TRBJ1-2; no clear D gene. V lost 3 bases and J 0 bases, leaving 6 bases between the germline ends. Germline V CDR1 and CDR2: SGDLS, YYNGEE. This CDR3 has 13 residues.

This chain uses TRBV25-1 with TRBJ1-4; D gene unclear. This CDR3 has 14 amino acids. Trimming removed 2 bases at V and 10 bases at J, with 14 bases between. In germline, CDR1 is MGHDK, CDR2 SYGVNS. The CDR3 nucleotides are TGTGCCAGCAGTGAACGAGGTGAAAAAGGAAAACTGTTTTTT. This sequence encodes CASSERGEKGKLFF.

CDR3 bases: TGTGCCAGCAGCTTAGGAGGGCGGGAGGGCCGCCGGGAGCTGTTTTTT. This translates into CASSLGGREGRRELFF. V gene TRBV7-9 combines with J gene TRBJ2-2; 9 positions match TRBD2. This CDR3 contains 16 residues. The V and J ends lost 1 base and 9 bases, in that order; junction bases with no gene match: 9. Germline V gene lookup returns CDR1 SEHNR and CDR2 FQNEAQ (reference sequence).

This clone came up once. This rearrangement joins TRBV6-5 to TRBJ1-3; D is unresolved. V gave up 0 bases and J gave up 0 bases, with 6 bases separating them. Germline V gene lookup returns CDR1 MNHEY and CDR2 SVGAGI. The CDR3 consists of 15 residues. The CDR3 loop is CASSYSRSSGNTIYF. The CDR3, as DNA: TGTGCCAGCAGTTACTCCCGGAGCTCTGGAAACACCATATATTTT.

This clone was detected only a few times. The chain couples TRBV9 to TRBJ2-3, with 7 bases that match TRBD2. The V segment lost 2 bases and the J segment 5 bases; nucleotides outside the gene matches: 14. CDR3 size: 17 residues. In germline, CDR1 is SGDLS, CDR2 YYNGEE. CDR3 region: CASSVGPSRGGRDTQYF. In nucleotides, the CDR3 is TGTGCCAGCAGCGTCGGGCCTTCTCGTGGCGGGAGAGATACGCAGTATTTT.